The T cell receptor (beta chain) under discussion was sequenced for a study of tumor-infiltrating lymphocytes in localized non-small cell lung cancer. On the study more broadly: Several tumor histologies, both smoking statuses, and some post-neoadjuvant chemotherapy samples were included. Tumor tissue and non-adjacent uninvolved lung came from each patient. Findings and caveats of the study: Different pieces of the same tissue were used for each assay. No T-cell fraction difference was seen between IM1 and IM2 tumors.

Worth noting for this clone: Its antigen is not known.

Method: immunoSEQ multiplex PCR; TCRdb's copy keeps in-frame clones and lacks some. The repertoire holds about 12,000 clones, approximately 80% seen once, with approximately 12% in the top ten. Germline CDR1 is KGHSH and CDR2 is LQKENI. The length of the CDR3 is 14 residues. V was pared by 1 base and J by 7 bases, with 13 bases between. The rearrangement links TRBV18 to TRBJ1-1; D perhaps matches TRBD1 (5 bases). The sequence was obtained from a human donor with non-small cell lung cancer. Sequenced material: lung tumor tissue. CDR3 loop: CASSPQSRDNEAFF. CDR3 coding DNA: TGTGCCAGCTCACCACAAAGCAGGGATAATGAAGCTTTCTTT.